This section outlines one TCR beta chain sequence together with its context. The antigen is undetermined. The sample is drawn from a study of long-term antiretroviral therapy in people with HIV. Study-wide results and caveats: The repertoire was dominated at all time points by clones expanded before ART. Absence of data on ART adherence, viral resistance or therapy changes was noted. Despite increasing after ART, diversity remained lower than that of transplant donor controls.

Survey-level resolution applied to immunoSEQ assay v3.0. Measured with immunoSEQ multiplex PCR; TCRdb has only the in-frame clones, and not every one. The table lists about 12,000 clones, around 80% of them singletons. Looked up from germline, CDR1 is SEHNR and CDR2 is FQNEAQ (reference sequence). There are 14 residues in the CDR3. The junction had 7 bases not matched to a gene; V was cut back by 6 bases and J by 4 bases. It was in the United States that all participants with HIV were treated. This chain links TRBV7-9 with TRBJ2-7, with 9 bases aligning to TRBD1. The sample consisted of unsorted PBMCs, taken 3.4 years after starting antiretroviral therapy. This TCR came from a man aged 35-49 years with HIV. CDR3 nucleotides: TGTGCCAGCAGACCCTGGGACAGGGAATACGAGCAGTACTTC. It yields the protein CASRPWDREYEQYF.